This TCR beta chain originates from a study of Ad26.COV2.S vaccination and SARS-CoV-2 variants. Whole-study findings and limits: Vaccine recipients showed a spike-specific TCR breadth that was higher than in placebo recipients.

Clones were read by immunoSEQ multiplex PCR, and TCRdb kept only the in-frame ones, dropping some. The table lists roughly 240,000 clones, roughly 90% of them singletons, with roughly a tenth in the top ten. The CDR3 spans 13 residues. Germline V gives CDR1 SEHNR, CDR2 FQNEAQ (reference sequence). V was pared by 4 bases and J by 1 base, with 7 bases between. Remarks on this clone: Its antigen is not known.

Noted treatment: roughly 18 received Ad26.COV2.S at low or high dose, single or two shots; about 5 received placebo; per-sample allocation not given. Sampling happened 63 days after the first vaccine or placebo injection. Boston provided a donor who was an adult aged 18-55 years. Sequencing was performed on peripheral blood, taken in a trial of Ad26.COV2.S vaccine versus placebo. J is TRBJ1-1 and V is TRBV7-9; D call uncertain. The TCR sequence derives from a person between 18 and 65 years old who received the Ad26.COV2.S COVID-19 vaccine or a placebo. The CDR3 bases are TGTGCCAGCAGCTCTCAAAAGAACACTGAAGCTTTCTTT. It specifies CASSSQKNTEAFF.